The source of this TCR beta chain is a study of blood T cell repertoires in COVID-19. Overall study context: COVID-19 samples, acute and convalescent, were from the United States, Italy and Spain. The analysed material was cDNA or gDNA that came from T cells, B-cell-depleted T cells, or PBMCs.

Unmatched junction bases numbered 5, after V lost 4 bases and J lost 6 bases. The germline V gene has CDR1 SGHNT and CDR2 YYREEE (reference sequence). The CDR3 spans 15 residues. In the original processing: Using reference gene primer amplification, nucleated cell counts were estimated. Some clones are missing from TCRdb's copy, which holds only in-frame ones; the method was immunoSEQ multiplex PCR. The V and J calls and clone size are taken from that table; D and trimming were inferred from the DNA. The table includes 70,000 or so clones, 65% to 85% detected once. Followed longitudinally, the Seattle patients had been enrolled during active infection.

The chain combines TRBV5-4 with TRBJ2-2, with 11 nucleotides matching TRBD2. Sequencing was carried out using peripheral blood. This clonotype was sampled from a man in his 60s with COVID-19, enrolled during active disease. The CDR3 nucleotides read TGTGCCAGCAGCCTCACTAGCGGGGGTGCCGGGGAGCTGTTTTTT. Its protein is CASSLTSGGAGELFF.